These 10 T cell receptor beta chains originate from one sample sequenced in a study of T-cell memory formation after mild COVID-19. TCRdb analysed the 5' RACE reads with MiXCR anew, one entry per CDR3 protein. Here the sample spans 400,000 to 500,000 distinct CDR3 sequences, about a sixth being singletons. Input material: PBMCs or a T cell subset sorted from them (not recorded which). The receptor set was obtained from a young man who had mild COVID-19 (a few samples of this study predate the infection). Cell type and time point are not known.

The rearrangement uses TRBV7-2 and TRBJ1-2; a possible D gene is TRBD1 (6 bases). In germline, CDR1 is SGHTA, CDR2 FQGNSA. Trimming stripped 5 bases from V and 8 bases from J, with 24 bases between. The CDR3 runs to 16 residues. The CDR3 DNA follows: TGTGCCAGCAGCCAGGGAGCCCGACAGGTGGTTTGGGGCTACACCTTC. Amino acid sequence: CASSQGARQVVWGYTF.

This chain joins TRBV12-3 or TRBV12-4 and TRBJ2-1; 7 bases match TRBD2. The CDR3 is 15 residues long. Unmatched junction bases numbered 8, after V lost 6 bases and J lost 3 bases. The CDR3 nucleotides are TGTGCCAGCAGGCCCTCTAGCGGCATCTACAATGAGCAGTTCTTC. It translates to CASRPSSGIYNEQFF.

The chain uses TRBV5-1 and TRBJ2-3; TRBD2 aligns across 12 bases. Germline V gene lookup returns CDR1 SGHRS and CDR2 YFSETQ. V shed 4 bases and J 1 base; nucleotides not matched to a gene: 7. The CDR3 length is 17 residues. The chain's CDR3 is CASSPGLAGSGTDTQYF. The CDR3 DNA reads TGCGCCAGCAGCCCCGGACTAGCGGGGAGCGGCACAGATACGCAGTATTTT. The full variable domain, with the rest looked up from reference TRBV5-1 and TRBJ2-3, is KAGVTQTPRYLIKTRGQQVTLSCSPISGHRSVSWYQQTPGQGLQFLFEYFSETQRNKGNFPGRFSGRQFSNSRSEMNVSTLELGDSALYLCASSPGLAGSGTDTQYFGPGTRLTVL.

V gene TRBV29-1 combines with J gene TRBJ2-3, with unresolved D. The CDR3 sequence is 10 residues long. With 5 bases removed from V and 5 bases from J, the gap between germline ends came to 5 bases. Germline loops: CDR1 SQVTM, CDR2 ANQGSEA. CDR3 residues: CSVRRDTQYF. The CDR3, as DNA: TGCAGCGTTCGGAGAGATACGCAGTATTTT.

This clonotype was recorded once. The genes are TRBV6-2 or TRBV6-3 and TRBJ2-1; perhaps D is TRBD1 or TRBD2 (5 bases each). V dropped 7 bases and J dropped 0 bases, with 13 bases sitting between them. The CDR3 is 15 amino acids. Germline-derived CDR1 and CDR2 are MNHEY and SVGEGT. CDR3 sequence: CASKGTVSSYNEQFF. The CDR3 DNA reads TGTGCCAGCAAGGGGACGGTCAGCTCCTACAATGAGCAGTTCTTC.

This clonotype was counted between two and nine times. The chain carries TRBV20-1 and TRBJ1-1; D ambiguous. Germline V gene data show CDR1 as DFQATT and CDR2 as SNEGSKA (reference sequence). Trimming stripped 4 bases from V and 0 bases from J, with 15 bases between. The CDR3 consists of 15 residues. The CDR3 is CSAKELGRLNTEAFF. In DNA, the CDR3 is TGCAGTGCTAAGGAGCTTGGGCGGCTGAACACTGAAGCTTTCTTT.

This clonotype was counted only a few times. The chain recombines TRBV6-2 or TRBV6-3 with TRBJ2-6; no reliable D call. Germline-derived CDR1 and CDR2 are MNHEY and SVGEGT. The CDR3 is 15 residues long. Trimming removed 2 bases at V and 2 bases at J, with 7 bases between. This chain's CDR3 is CASSYPMAGANVLTF. CDR3 sequence (DNA): TGTGCCAGCAGTTACCCTATGGCTGGGGCCAACGTCCTGACTTTC.

This clonotype was seen more than once but under ten times. The chain couples TRBV7-2 to TRBJ1-2; D perhaps matches TRBD1 (6 bases). Germline assignment: CDR1 SGHTA and CDR2 FQGNSA. The CDR3 totals 16 residues. Trimming removed 1 base at V and 4 bases at J, with 16 bases between. As DNA, the CDR3 is TGTGCCAGCAGCTTAGATTCGGGGGCAGGGGCCTATGGCTACACCTTC. Translation: CASSLDSGAGAYGYTF.

This clonotype occurred a few times. The CDR3, as DNA: TGTGCCAGCAAAGGAGGCGGTGTCTACGAGCAGTACGTC. Encoded protein: CASKGGGVYEQYV. The gene calls are TRBV28 and TRBJ2-7; a possible D gene is TRBD2 (5 bases). V gave up 7 bases and J gave up 3 bases, with 13 bases separating them. The V gene's germline CDR1 is MDHEN and CDR2 SYDVKM. CDR3 length: 13 residues.

This clonotype was seen a handful of times. The V gene is TRBV10-3, the J gene TRBJ1-1; D is possibly TRBD1 (6 bases). CDR3 length: 13 residues. Germline CDR1 and CDR2: ENHRY and SYGVKD. Trimming removed 4 bases at V and 2 bases at J, with 8 bases between. The CDR3 here is CAISGQANTEAFF. CDR3 nucleotide sequence: TGTGCCATCAGTGGACAGGCAAACACTGAAGCTTTCTTT.